This paragraph covers one T cell receptor beta chain sequence. These data are taken from a study of blood T cell repertoires in COVID-19. About the research overall: Whether acute or convalescent, the COVID-19 samples came from the United States, Italy and Spain. T cells, B-cell-depleted T cells, or PBMCs supplied cDNA or gDNA.

Original analysis: From reference gene primer amplification, estimates of nucleated cell counts were derived. Measured with immunoSEQ multiplex PCR; TCRdb has only the in-frame clones, and not every one. That table gives V, J and clone size, and the DNA gave D and trimming. The sample lists about 93,000 clones; about 88% were seen once. CDR3 size: 18 residues. Germline CDR1 reads SQVTM; CDR2 reads ANQGSEA. J lost 2 bases, V lost 8 bases, and 19 bases had no gene match. The sample consisted of peripheral blood. The chain uses TRBV29-1 and TRBJ1-5; 9 positions match TRBD1. The sequence was collected from an elderly woman with acute or convalescent COVID-19. The CDR3 here is CSPRTGAAVGSRNQPQHF. Written as DNA, the CDR3 is TGCAGCCCCCGGACAGGGGCCGCAGTAGGGTCTCGCAATCAGCCCCAGCATTTT.